The 27 T cell receptor beta chains below were found in one sample sequenced in a study of T-cell memory formation after mild COVID-19. TCRdb itself ran the 5' RACE reads through MiXCR, one entry per CDR3 protein. The sample shows approximately 570,000 distinct CDR3 sequences, 15% to 20% of them seen only once. The sample was PBMCs or a T cell subset sorted from them (not recorded which). These TCRs come from an adult woman who had mild COVID-19 (a few samples of this study predate the infection). Cell type and time point are not known.

This clonotype was detected only a few times. J is TRBJ2-3 and V is TRBV5-6, with TRBD2 identical over 7 bases. Germline CDR1 reads SGHDT; CDR2 reads YYEEEE. This CDR3 comprises 15 residues. Trimming removed 7 bases from V and 0 bases from J; junction bases left unmatched: 8. Here the CDR3 reads CASGTAGWSTDTQYF. The CDR3 DNA reads as TGTGCCAGCGGAACAGCGGGGTGGAGCACAGATACGCAGTATTTT.

The rearrangement links TRBV25-1 to TRBJ2-5, with 10 bases identical to TRBD1. The germline gives CDR1 MGHDK, CDR2 SYGVNS. J gave up 5 bases and V 6 bases, and 18 bases lay outside the gene matches. This CDR3 is built from 18 residues. The CDR3 loop reads CASSGQGEWSALMETQYF. The DNA of the CDR3 is TGTGCCAGCAGCGGACAGGGGGAGTGGTCGGCCCTAATGGAGACCCAGTACTTC.

This chain joins TRBV5-1 and TRBJ2-7; D possibly uses TRBD1 or TRBD2 (5 bases each). Trimming shortened V by 3 bases and J by 7 bases, and 14 bases separated the two germline ends. Germline CDR1 SGHRS, CDR2 YFSETQ. The CDR3 is 13 amino acids. The DNA of the CDR3 is TGCGCCAGCAGCTATGTCGGGGCGCGGGAGCAGTACTTC. This gives the protein CASSYVGAREQYF.

The chain employs TRBV27 and TRBJ2-1, with D perhaps matching TRBD2 (6 bases). Trimming shortened V by 1 base and J by 8 bases, and 9 bases separated the two germline ends. There are 13 residues in the CDR3. Germline V gene sequence: CDR1 MNHEY, CDR2 SMNVEV (reference sequence). The CDR3 DNA is TGTGCCAGCAGTTTATTTACGGGAGATGAGCAGTTCTTC. Translating gives CASSLFTGDEQFF.

This clonotype has a handful of counts. The V gene is TRBV20-1, the J gene TRBJ2-7; 7 bases match TRBD1. Germline V CDR1 and CDR2: DFQATT, SNEGSKA (reference sequence). This CDR3 is 15 amino acids long. V shed 0 bases and J 0 bases; nucleotides not matched to a gene: 5. The CDR3 sequence: CSARDGQARSYEQYF. The CDR3 bases are TGCAGTGCTAGAGATGGACAGGCCCGCTCCTACGAGCAGTACTTC.

This clonotype was counted between two and nine times. CDR3 region: CSVMTGVHTEAFF. CDR3 DNA: TGCAGCGTTATGACAGGGGTACACACTGAAGCTTTCTTT. The chain uses TRBV29-1 and TRBJ1-1, with 8 nucleotides matching TRBD1. This CDR3 spans 13 amino acids. The V and J ends lost 5 bases and 3 bases, in that order; junction bases with no gene match: 5. Germline-derived CDR1 and CDR2 are SQVTM and ANQGSEA.

The CDR3 loop reads CATSDPSIRGANVLTF. DNA for the CDR3: TGTGCCACCAGTGATCCGTCGATTCGAGGGGCCAACGTCCTGACTTTC. This chain uses TRBV24-1 with TRBJ2-6; no definite D call. The CDR3 is made up of 16 amino acids. Germline V CDR1 and CDR2: KGHDR, SFDVKD. Trimming shortened V by 3 bases and J by 4 bases, and 12 bases separated the two germline ends.

This clonotype was counted only a few times. The chain employs TRBV12-3 or TRBV12-4 and TRBJ2-4; D not certain. V dropped 5 bases and J dropped 7 bases, with 9 bases sitting between them. The CDR3 extends over 12 amino acids. CDR3 amino acids: CASSMAINIQYF. In DNA, the CDR3 is TGTGCCAGCAGTATGGCAATTAACATTCAGTACTTC.

The J gene is TRBJ2-2, the V gene TRBV5-1; D is unclear. There are 15 residues in the CDR3. Germline CDR1 SGHRS, CDR2 YFSETQ. The germline V and J ends were trimmed by 0 bases and 0 bases, with 6 bases remaining between them. CDR3 loop: CASSLGRTNTGELFF. The CDR3, as DNA: TGCGCCAGCAGCTTGGGACGGACGAACACCGGGGAGCTGTTTTTT.

The chain combines TRBV15 with TRBJ2-7; unclear D gene. Trimming removed 0 bases from V and 2 bases from J, with 5 bases in between. In germline, CDR1 is LNHNV, CDR2 YYDKDF (reference sequence). CDR3 length: 13 amino acids. Here the CDR3 DNA reads TGTGCCACCAGCAGAGATAAGCCCTACGAGCAGTACTTC. As protein: CATSRDKPYEQYF.

The chain combines TRBV5-1 with TRBJ2-1; 14 bases are a match to TRBD2. Trimming removed 4 bases from V and 9 bases from J; junction bases left unmatched: 6. This CDR3 comprises 15 residues. Germline V CDR1 and CDR2: SGHRS, YFSETQ. The CDR3 DNA follows: TGCGCCAGCAGCGAAGGACTAGCGGGGGGCCTTGAGCAGTTCTTC. Translating it yields CASSEGLAGGLEQFF. Together with reference TRBV5-1 and TRBJ2-1, the CDR3 gives the full variable domain: KAGVTQTPRYLIKTRGQQVTLSCSPISGHRSVSWYQQTPGQGLQFLFEYFSETQRNKGNFPGRFSGRQFSNSRSEMNVSTLELGDSALYLCASSEGLAGGLEQFFGPGTRLTVL.

This chain connects TRBV18 to TRBJ2-7; no reliable D call. Trimming took 0 bases from V and 3 from J, leaving 6 bases between them. The CDR3 is made up of 13 amino acids. Germline CDR1 and CDR2: KGHSH and LQKENI. The CDR3 region has the DNA TGTGCCAGCTCACCACCACAGAACTACGAGCAGTACTTC. It is translated as CASSPPQNYEQYF.

The gene calls are TRBV12-3 or TRBV12-4 and TRBJ2-7, with 7 bases lining up with TRBD1. V gave up 5 bases and J gave up 5 bases; unmatched junction bases: 9. CDR3 length: 14 amino acids. The DNA for the CDR3 is TGTGCCAGCAGTCAACAGGGGAGCGCCCACGAGCAGTACTTC. This codes for CASSQQGSAHEQYF.

The chain links TRBV6-6 to TRBJ2-3; TRBD2 matches 7 bases. V lost 0 bases and J lost 4; bases outside the gene matches: 7. The CDR3 runs to 16 residues. Germline V gives CDR1 MNHNY, CDR2 SVGAGI (reference sequence). CDR3 loop: CASSYSWGGPADTQYF. CDR3 coding DNA: TGTGCCAGCAGTTACTCTTGGGGAGGGCCAGCAGATACGCAGTATTTT.

The table lists this clonotype with a few counts. The chain couples TRBV21-1 to TRBJ1-1; TRBD1 was called by the table and not checked on the DNA. TRBV21-1 is recorded as a pseudogene. CDR3 size: 18 residues. The CDR3 DNA reads TGTGCCAGCAGCAAAGTCTGGGACAGGGCCCCCTCGGGCCCTGAAGCTTTCTTT. This translates into CASSKVWDRAPSGPEAFF.

V gene TRBV20-1 combines with J gene TRBJ2-3; 10 bases line up with TRBD2. V dropped 3 bases and J dropped 2; count of bases not matched to a gene: 5. CDR3 length: 15 amino acids. Germline V lookup: CDR1 DFQATT, CDR2 SNEGSKA (reference sequence). In DNA form, the CDR3 reads TGCAGTGCTAGCCCAGCGGGAGGGACCACAGATACGCAGTATTTT. This encodes CSASPAGGTTDTQYF.

There are a few counts of this clonotype. V usage is TRBV15 and J usage is TRBJ1-2; 10 nucleotides align to TRBD1. The CDR3 is 15 residues long. After removal of 4 bases from V and 8 bases from J, the junction contained 10 bases not matched to a gene. Germline V gene lookup returns CDR1 LNHNV and CDR2 YYDKDF (reference sequence). The CDR3 region is CATSNPGQGKYGYTF. CDR3 coding DNA: TGTGCCACCAGCAACCCGGGACAGGGGAAGTACGGCTACACCTTC.

There are a few counts of this clonotype. V gene TRBV24-1 combines with J gene TRBJ2-1; a possible D gene is TRBD2 (6 bases). The ends were cut back, 7 bases at V and 0 bases at J, with 6 bases in the middle. The CDR3 spans 13 residues. Germline values: CDR1 KGHDR, CDR2 SFDVKD. The CDR3 bases are TGTGCCACCAGCGGGGGCTCCTACAATGAGCAGTTCTTC. Its protein product is CATSGGSYNEQFF.

In its sample, this clonotype was seen a few times. The V call is TRBV5-6, the J call TRBJ1-4; no definite D call. This CDR3 has 14 amino acids. V was shortened by 1 base and J by 8 bases, with 12 bases between the two germline ends. The germline gives CDR1 SGHDT, CDR2 YYEEEE. CDR3 nucleotides: TGTGCCAGCAGCTTGAAGGTGCAGGAGGAAAAACTGTTTTTT. Its protein is CASSLKVQEEKLFF.

The chain combines TRBV5-1 with TRBJ1-1; the D is unclear. CDR1 SGHRS and CDR2 YFSETQ come from the germline V gene. The CDR3 loop spans 16 amino acids. V gave up 1 base and J gave up 0 bases, with 13 bases separating them. The CDR3 spells CASSLRRAGMNTEAFF. The CDR3 nucleotides are TGCGCCAGCAGCTTGAGGAGGGCGGGGATGAACACTGAAGCTTTCTTT.

In this sample, this clonotype turned up a few times. The chain couples TRBV9 to TRBJ2-1; 11 bases agree with TRBD2. The CDR3 length is 15 residues. V lost 2 bases to trimming and J lost 7 bases; unmatched junction nucleotides: 5. CDR1 and CDR2 (germline): SGDLS, YYNGEE. CDR3 sequence (DNA): TGTGCCAGCAGCGTTAGCGGGAGGGCCGGAAATGAGCAGTTCTTC. This encodes CASSVSGRAGNEQFF.

There are a few counts of this clonotype. This chain uses TRBV20-1 with TRBJ2-5; 9 nucleotides match TRBD1. The CDR3 extends over 12 amino acids. Germline assignment: CDR1 DFQATT and CDR2 SNEGSKA (reference sequence). With V trimmed by 5 bases and J by 3 bases, 1 base remained unmatched. The CDR3 sequence: CSAWTGEETQYF. For the CDR3, the DNA is TGCAGTGCTTGGACAGGGGAAGAGACCCAGTACTTC.

V is TRBV10-3 and J is TRBJ2-5; 10 bases are shared with TRBD2. Germline V gives CDR1 ENHRY, CDR2 SYGVKD. The CDR3 has 19 residues. V lost 0 bases and J lost 5; bases outside the gene matches: 15. CDR3 sequence (DNA): TGTGCCATCAGTGAGTCTCTTGCCTCGGGACTAGCGCGGTCGGAGACCCAGTACTTC. Its protein is CAISESLASGLARSETQYF.

In DNA form, the CDR3 reads TGTGCCAGCAGCGTGGGGGACCCGGGGGGATCTGAGCAGTTCTTC. Residues: CASSVGDPGGSEQFF. The rearrangement joins TRBV9 to TRBJ2-1, with TRBD2 matching 7 bases. Trimming removed 2 bases from V and 9 bases from J; junction bases left unmatched: 11. This CDR3 contains 15 residues. Germline values: CDR1 SGDLS, CDR2 YYNGEE.

J is TRBJ1-1 and V is TRBV6-5; D might be TRBD1 (5 bases). Germline V lookup: CDR1 MNHEY, CDR2 SVGAGI. V was cut by 5 bases and J by 1 base, with 14 bases left in between. This CDR3 is 15 amino acids long. CDR3 sequence (DNA): TGTGCCAGCAGTACCGCCGGAGGGGCGAACACTGAAGCTTTCTTT. Amino acid sequence: CASSTAGGANTEAFF.

This clonotype has more than one count but fewer than ten. This chain connects TRBV4-1 to TRBJ2-3; no firm D call. With 5 bases removed from V and 0 bases from J, the gap between germline ends came to 12 bases. Germline V gives CDR1 MGHRA, CDR2 YSYEKL. The CDR3 sequence is 15 residues long. The CDR3 nucleotides are TGCGCCAGCAGCTCCCGGGCGCTAAGCACAGATACGCAGTATTTT. It translates to CASSSRALSTDTQYF.

V and J are TRBV20-1 and TRBJ1-1; no definite D call. The germline gives CDR1 DFQATT, CDR2 SNEGSKA (reference sequence). Trimming took 6 bases from V and 5 from J, leaving 13 bases between them. This CDR3 has 12 amino acids. CDR3 bases: TGCAGTGCCCCCTGGGTGGGGACTGAAGCTTTCTTT. Protein sequence: CSAPWVGTEAFF.